This T cell receptor (beta chain) was recorded in a study of blood T cell repertoires in COVID-19. Overall study context: Specimens from acute and convalescent COVID-19 originated in the United States, Italy and Spain.

In the source study's methods: Quantification of nucleated cells was approximated via reference gene primer amplification. Some clones are missing from TCRdb's copy, which holds only in-frame ones; the method was immunoSEQ multiplex PCR. D and trimming were read from the DNA, whereas the V and J calls and clone size are those reported in that table. The table has 180,000 or so clones, more than 70% seen once. The V gene's germline CDR1 is SGHNT and CDR2 YENEEA. The CDR3 is made up of 15 amino acids. The ends were cut back, 5 bases at V and 4 bases at J, with 17 bases in the middle. The V gene is TRBV11-3, the J gene TRBJ1-2; a possible D gene is TRBD1 (5 bases). The source of this sequence is a woman aged 60-70 years with acute or convalescent COVID-19. Sequenced sample: peripheral blood. The DNA of the CDR3 is TGTGCCAGCAGCACCGGCGGGGGGGACTCCTATGGCTACACCTTC. It encodes CASSTGGGDSYGYTF.